This T cell receptor (beta chain) originates from a study of identical twins. TCRdb re-derived calls from the 5' RACE reads in MiXCR, one entry per CDR3 protein. The sample yields a few hundred thousand distinct CDR3 sequences, roughly a quarter seen once. The V and J ends lost 2 bases and 10 bases, in that order; junction bases with no gene match: 4. The CDR3 runs 14 residues. Germline loops: CDR1 KGHDR, CDR2 SFDVKD. The same data also went into a second study, on T cells expressing NK-cell markers. That paper adds: NKG2C+ dominant clonotype frequencies in six donors were roughly 1.0-7.5% of CD8+ T cells.

This clonotype was obtained from a woman younger than 35 in good health. Source material: CD4+ T cells sorted from blood. The chain combines TRBV24-1 with TRBJ2-2, with TRBD1 matching over 9 bases. CDR3 amino acids: CATSDSDRGVELFF. CDR3 DNA sequence: TGTGCCACCAGTGATTCGGACAGGGGAGTGGAGCTGTTTTTT.